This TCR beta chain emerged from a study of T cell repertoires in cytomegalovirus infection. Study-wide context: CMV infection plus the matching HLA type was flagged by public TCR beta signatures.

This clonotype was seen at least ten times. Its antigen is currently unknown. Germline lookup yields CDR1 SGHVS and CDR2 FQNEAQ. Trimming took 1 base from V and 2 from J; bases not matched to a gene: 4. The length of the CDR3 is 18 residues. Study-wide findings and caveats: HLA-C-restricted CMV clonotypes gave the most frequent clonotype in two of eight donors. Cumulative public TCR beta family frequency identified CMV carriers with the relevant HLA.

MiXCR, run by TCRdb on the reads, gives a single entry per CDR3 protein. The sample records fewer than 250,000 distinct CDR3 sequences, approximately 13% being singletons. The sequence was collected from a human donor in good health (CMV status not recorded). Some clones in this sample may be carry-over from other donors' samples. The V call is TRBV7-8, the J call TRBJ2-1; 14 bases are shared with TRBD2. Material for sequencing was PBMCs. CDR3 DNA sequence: TGTGCCAGCAGCTTAGTCGAGACTAGCGGGGGGGCCTACAATGAGCAGTTCTTC. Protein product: CASSLVETSGGAYNEQFF.